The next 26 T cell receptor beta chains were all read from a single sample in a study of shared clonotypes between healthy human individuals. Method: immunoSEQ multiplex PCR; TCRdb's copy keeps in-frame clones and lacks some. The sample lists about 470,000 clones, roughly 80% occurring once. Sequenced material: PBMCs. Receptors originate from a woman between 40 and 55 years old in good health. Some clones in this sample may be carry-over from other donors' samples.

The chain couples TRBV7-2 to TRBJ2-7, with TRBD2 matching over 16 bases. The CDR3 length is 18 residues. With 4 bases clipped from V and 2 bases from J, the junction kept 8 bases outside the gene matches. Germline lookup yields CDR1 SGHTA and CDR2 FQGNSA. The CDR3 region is CASSSGLAGGSLPYEQYF. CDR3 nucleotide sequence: TGTGCCAGCAGCTCGGGACTAGCGGGAGGGTCCTTACCCTACGAGCAGTACTTC. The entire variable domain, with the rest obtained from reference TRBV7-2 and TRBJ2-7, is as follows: GAGVSQSPSNKVTEKGKDVELRCDPISGHTALYWYRQSLGQGLEFLIYFQGNSAPDKSGLPSDRFSAERTGGSVSTLTIQRTQQEDSAVYLCASSSGLAGGSLPYEQYFGPGTRLTVT.

The CDR3 DNA sequence: TGTGCCAGCAGCTTAGGGTCTGAGGCCCATGAGCAGTTCTTC. It translates to CASSLGSEAHEQFF. This chain joins TRBV7-9 and TRBJ2-1, with D unresolved. The CDR3 is 14 residues long. Trimming stripped 1 base from V and 8 bases from J, with 12 bases between. The germline CDR1 and CDR2 sequences are SEHNR and FQNEAQ (reference sequence).

CDR3 sequence: CATSRDGRDDQPQHF. CDR3 bases: TGTGCCACCAGCAGAGATGGGCGGGACGATCAGCCCCAGCATTTT. V usage is TRBV15 and J usage is TRBJ1-5; possible D gene TRBD1, 5 bases. The V end lost 0 bases, the J end lost 5 bases, and 11 bases lay between the germline ends. The germline gives CDR1 LNHNV, CDR2 YYDKDF (reference sequence). The CDR3 runs 15 residues.

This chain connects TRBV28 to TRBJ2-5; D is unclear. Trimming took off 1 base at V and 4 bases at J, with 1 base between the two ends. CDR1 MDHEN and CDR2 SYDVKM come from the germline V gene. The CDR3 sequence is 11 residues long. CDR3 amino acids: CASSLSETQYF. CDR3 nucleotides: TGTGCCAGCAGTTTATCAGAGACCCAGTACTTC.

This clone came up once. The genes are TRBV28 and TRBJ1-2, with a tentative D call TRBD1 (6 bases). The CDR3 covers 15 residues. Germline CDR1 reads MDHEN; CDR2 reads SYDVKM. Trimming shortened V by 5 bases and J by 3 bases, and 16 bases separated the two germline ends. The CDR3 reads CASSPPGTLYYGYTF. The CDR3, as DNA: TGTGCCAGCAGTCCCCCCGGGACACTCTACTATGGCTACACCTTC.

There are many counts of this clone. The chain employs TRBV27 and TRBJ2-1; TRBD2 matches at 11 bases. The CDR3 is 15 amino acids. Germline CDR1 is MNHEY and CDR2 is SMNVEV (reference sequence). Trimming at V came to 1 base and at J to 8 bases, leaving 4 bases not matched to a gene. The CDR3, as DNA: TGTGCCAGCAGTTTATTAACTAGCGGGAGTCATGAGCAGTTCTTC. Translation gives CASSLLTSGSHEQFF.

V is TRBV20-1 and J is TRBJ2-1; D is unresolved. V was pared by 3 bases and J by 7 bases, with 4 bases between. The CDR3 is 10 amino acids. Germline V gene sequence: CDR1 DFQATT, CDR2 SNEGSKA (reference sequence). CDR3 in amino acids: CSASDNEQFF. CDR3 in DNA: TGCAGTGCTAGCGATAATGAGCAGTTCTTC.

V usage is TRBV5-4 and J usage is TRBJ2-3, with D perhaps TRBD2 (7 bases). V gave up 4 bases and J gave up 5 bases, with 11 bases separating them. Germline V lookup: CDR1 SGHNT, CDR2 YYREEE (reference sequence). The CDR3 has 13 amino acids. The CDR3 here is CASSLGGVDTQYF. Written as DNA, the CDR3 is TGTGCCAGCAGCCTAGGGGGGGTAGATACGCAGTATTTT.

This CDR3 is CASSRGTDTQYF. CDR3 DNA: TGTGCCAGCAGCCGAGGGACAGATACGCAGTATTTT. This rearrangement joins TRBV27 to TRBJ2-3; the D gene is possibly TRBD2 (5 bases). The V end lost 6 bases, the J end lost 3 bases, and 7 bases lay between the germline ends. The CDR3 has 12 residues. CDR1 is MNHEY and CDR2 is SMNVEV in the germline V gene (reference sequence).

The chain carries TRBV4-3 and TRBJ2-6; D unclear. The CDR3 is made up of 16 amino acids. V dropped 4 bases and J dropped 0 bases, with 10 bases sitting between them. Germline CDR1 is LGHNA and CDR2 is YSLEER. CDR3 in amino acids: CASSPTSASGANVLTF. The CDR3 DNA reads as TGCGCCAGCAGCCCAACTTCAGCCTCTGGGGCCAACGTCCTGACTTTC.

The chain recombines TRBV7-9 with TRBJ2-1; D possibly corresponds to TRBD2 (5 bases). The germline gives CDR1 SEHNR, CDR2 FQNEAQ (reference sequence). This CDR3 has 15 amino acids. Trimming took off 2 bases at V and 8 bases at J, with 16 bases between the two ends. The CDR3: CASSLRGFEGDEQFF. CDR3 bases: TGTGCCAGCAGCTTACGAGGGTTTGAGGGCGATGAGCAGTTCTTC.

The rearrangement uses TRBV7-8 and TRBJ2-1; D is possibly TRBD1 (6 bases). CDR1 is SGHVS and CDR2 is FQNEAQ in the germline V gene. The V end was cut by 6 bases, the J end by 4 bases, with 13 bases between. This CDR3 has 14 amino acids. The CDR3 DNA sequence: TGTGCCAGCAGAAAGGGGGAAGCTTACAATGAGCAGTTCTTC. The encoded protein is CASRKGEAYNEQFF.

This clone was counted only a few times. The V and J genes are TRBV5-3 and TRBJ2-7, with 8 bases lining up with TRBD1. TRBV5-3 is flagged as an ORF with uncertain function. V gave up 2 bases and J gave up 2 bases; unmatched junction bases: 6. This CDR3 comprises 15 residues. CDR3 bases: TGTGCCAGAAGCTTTCCCCGACAGGGGCCCTACGAGCAGTACTTC. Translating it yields CARSFPRQGPYEQYF.

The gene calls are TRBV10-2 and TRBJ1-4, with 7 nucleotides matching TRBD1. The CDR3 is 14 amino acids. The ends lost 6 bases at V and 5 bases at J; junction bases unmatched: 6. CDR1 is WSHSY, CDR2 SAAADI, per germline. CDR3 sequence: CASSAGTENEKLFF. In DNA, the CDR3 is TGCGCCAGCAGCGCCGGGACAGAGAATGAAAAACTGTTTTTT.

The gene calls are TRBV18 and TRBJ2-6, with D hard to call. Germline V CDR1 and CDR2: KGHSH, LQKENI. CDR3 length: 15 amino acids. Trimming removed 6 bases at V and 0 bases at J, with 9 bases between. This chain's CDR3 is CASSSLFSGANVLTF. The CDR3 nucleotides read TGTGCCAGCTCCTCCCTGTTCTCTGGGGCCAACGTCCTGACTTTC.

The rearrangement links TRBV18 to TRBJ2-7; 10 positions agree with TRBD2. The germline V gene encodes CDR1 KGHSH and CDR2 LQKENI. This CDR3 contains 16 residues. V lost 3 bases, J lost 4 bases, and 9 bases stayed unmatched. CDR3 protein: CASSPSGRAGGYEQYF. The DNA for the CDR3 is TGTGCCAGCTCACCCAGCGGGAGGGCCGGCGGGTACGAGCAGTACTTC.

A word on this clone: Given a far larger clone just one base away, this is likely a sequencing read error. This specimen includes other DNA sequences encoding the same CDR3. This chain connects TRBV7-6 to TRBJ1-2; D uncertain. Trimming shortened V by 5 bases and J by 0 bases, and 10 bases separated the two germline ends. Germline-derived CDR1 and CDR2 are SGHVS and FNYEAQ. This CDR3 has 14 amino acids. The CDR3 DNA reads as TGTGCCAGCAGCCCTATATCGGCTAACTATGGCTACACCTTC. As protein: CASSPISANYGYTF.

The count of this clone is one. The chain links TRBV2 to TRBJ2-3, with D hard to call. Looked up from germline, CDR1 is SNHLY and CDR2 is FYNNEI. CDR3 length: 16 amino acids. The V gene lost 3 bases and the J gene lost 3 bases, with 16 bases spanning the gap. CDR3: CASSEKTMAGTDTQYF. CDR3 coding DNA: TGTGCCAGCAGTGAGAAGACAATGGCTGGAACAGATACGCAGTATTTT.

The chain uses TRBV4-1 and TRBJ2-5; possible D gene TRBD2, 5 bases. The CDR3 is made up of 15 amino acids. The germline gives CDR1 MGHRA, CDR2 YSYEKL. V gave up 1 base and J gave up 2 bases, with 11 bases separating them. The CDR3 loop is CASSQAGSTQETQYF. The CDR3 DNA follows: TGCGCCAGCAGCCAAGCTGGGAGCACACAAGAGACCCAGTACTTC.

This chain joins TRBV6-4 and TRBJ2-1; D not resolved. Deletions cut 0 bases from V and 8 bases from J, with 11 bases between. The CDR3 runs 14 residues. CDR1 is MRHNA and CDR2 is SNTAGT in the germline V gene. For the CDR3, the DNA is TGTGCCAGCAGTGACTCGACCAGGACCTATGAGCAGTTCTTC. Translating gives CASSDSTRTYEQFF.

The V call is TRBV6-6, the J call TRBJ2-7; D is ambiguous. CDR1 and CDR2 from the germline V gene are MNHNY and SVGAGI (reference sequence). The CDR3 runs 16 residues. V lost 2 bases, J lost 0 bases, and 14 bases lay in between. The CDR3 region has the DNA TGTGCCAGCAGTTACGACACTGCGCGGATCTCCTACGAGCAGTACTTC. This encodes CASSYDTARISYEQYF.

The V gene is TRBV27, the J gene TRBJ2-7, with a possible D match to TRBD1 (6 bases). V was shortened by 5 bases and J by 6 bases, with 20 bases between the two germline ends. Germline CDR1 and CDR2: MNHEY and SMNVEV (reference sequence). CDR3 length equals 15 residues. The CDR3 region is CASSRVGHLNLEQYF. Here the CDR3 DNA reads TGTGCCAGCAGTAGAGTGGGACACCTAAACCTCGAGCAGTACTTC.

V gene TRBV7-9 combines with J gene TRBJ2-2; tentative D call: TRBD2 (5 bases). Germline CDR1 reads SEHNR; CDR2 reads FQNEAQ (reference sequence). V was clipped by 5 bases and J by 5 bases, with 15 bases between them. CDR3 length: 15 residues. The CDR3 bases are TGTGCCAGCAGCCTTTCCGCGGGCCCGACCGGGGAGCTGTTTTTT. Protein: CASSLSAGPTGELFF.

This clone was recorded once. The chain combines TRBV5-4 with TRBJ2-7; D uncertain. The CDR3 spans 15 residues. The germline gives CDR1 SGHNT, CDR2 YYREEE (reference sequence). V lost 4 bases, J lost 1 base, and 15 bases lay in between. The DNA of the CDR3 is TGTGCCAGCAGCCAAGAAGGAGATGTATCCTACGAGCAGTACTTC. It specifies CASSQEGDVSYEQYF.

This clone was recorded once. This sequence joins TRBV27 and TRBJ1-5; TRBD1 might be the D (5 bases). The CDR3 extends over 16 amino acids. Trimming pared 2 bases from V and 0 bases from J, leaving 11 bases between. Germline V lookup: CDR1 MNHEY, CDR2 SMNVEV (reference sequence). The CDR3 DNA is TGTGCCAGCAGTTTAAGGACACCTTATAGCAATCAGCCCCAGCATTTT. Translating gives CASSLRTPYSNQPQHF.

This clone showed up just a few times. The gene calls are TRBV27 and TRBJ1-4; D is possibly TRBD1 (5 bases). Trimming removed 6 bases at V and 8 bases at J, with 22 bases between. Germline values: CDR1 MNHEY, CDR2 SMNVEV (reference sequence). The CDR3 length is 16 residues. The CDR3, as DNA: TGTGCCAGCAGCCCCCTGGGACCCCCGGACGGGGAAAAACTGTTTTTT. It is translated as CASSPLGPPDGEKLFF.